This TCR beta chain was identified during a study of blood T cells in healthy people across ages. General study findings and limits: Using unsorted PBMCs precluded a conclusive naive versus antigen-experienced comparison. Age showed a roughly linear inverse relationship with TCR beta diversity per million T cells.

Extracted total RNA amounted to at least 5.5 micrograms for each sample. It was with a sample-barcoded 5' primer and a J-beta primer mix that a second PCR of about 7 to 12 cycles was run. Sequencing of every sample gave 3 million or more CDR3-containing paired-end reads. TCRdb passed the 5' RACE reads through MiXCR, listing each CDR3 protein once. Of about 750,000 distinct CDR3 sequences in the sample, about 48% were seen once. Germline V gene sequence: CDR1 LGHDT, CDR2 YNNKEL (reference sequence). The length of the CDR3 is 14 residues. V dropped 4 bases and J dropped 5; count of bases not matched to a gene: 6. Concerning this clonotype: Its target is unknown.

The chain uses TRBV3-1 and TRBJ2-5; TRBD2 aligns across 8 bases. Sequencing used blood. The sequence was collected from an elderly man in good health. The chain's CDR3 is CASSPKAGAETQYF. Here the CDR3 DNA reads TGTGCCAGCAGCCCAAAAGCGGGAGCTGAGACCCAGTACTTC.